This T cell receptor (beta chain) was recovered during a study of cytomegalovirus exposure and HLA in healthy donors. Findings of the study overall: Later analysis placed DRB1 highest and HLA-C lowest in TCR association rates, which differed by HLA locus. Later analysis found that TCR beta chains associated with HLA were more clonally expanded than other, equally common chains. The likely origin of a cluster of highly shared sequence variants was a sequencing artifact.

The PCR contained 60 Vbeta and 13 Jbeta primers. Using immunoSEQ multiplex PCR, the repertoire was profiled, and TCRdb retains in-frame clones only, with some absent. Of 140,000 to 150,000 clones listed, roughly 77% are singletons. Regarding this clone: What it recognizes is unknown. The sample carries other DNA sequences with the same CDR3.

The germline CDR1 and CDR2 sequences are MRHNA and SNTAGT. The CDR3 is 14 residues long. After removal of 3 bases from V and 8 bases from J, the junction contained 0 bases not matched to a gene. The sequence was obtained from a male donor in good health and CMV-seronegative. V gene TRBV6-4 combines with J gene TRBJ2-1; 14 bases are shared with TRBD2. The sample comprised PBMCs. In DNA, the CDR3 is TGTGCCAGCAGTGAGGGACTAGCGGGAGATGAGCAGTTCTTC. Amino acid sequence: CASSEGLAGDEQFF.